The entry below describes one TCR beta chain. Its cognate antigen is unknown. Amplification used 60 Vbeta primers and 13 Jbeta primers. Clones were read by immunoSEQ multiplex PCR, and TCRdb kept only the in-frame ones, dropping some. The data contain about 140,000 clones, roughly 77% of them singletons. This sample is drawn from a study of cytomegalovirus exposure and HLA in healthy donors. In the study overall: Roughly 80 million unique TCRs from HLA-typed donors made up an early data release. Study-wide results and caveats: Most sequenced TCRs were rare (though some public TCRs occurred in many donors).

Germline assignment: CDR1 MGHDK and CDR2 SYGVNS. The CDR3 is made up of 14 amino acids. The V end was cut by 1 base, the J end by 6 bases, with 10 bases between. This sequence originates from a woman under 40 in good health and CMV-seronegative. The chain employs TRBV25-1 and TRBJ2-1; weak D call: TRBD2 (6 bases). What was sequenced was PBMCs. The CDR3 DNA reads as TGTGCCAGCAGTGAATTTGGGGGGAGCAATGAGCAGTTCTTC. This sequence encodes CASSEFGGSNEQFF.